This paragraph covers one T cell receptor (beta chain) sequence. What this receptor recognizes is not known. The record has no base qualities; no much larger clone is one base away. In Seattle, one collaborating source enrolled patients while the infection was active and tracked those patients longitudinally over the course of disease. Whole blood was collected in K2EDTA tubes by collaborating institutions according to the institutions' own protocols. Collaborator samples were shipped for TCRbeta analysis as frozen whole blood, isolated PBMCs, or DNA extracted from either sample type. This sample stems from a study of blood T cell repertoires in COVID-19 (dated by TCRdb to 2019 to 2021). For the study in its entirety: Collaborator samples came from the United States, Italy and Spain and covered acute and convalescent phases of COVID-19. The prospective study material was composed of cDNA or gDNA derived from T cells, B-cell-depleted T cells, or PBMCs. Deeply sampled blood TCRbeta repertoires from subjects exposed to, actively infected with, or recovered from COVID-19 were included in the dataset. The repertoires were released in a freely available public database intended as a resource for research on the immune response to SARS-CoV-2. The samples were drawn from the first 160 participants of the ongoing ImmuneRACE study and from 950 to 1,500 subjects provided by 6 global collaborators. Sample metadata almost always included a de-identified subject ID, COVID-19 status, age in years and sex. Where HLA class I and class II types were available, the types were taken from metadata supplied by the sample provider, not from assay-based typing.

Ends trimmed: V by 3 bases, J by 3 bases; bases unmatched to a gene: 7. Reading the germline V gene (reference sequence) gives CDR1 LNHNV and CDR2 YYDKDF. Inclusive of the bounding cysteine and phenylalanine, the CDR3 is 16 residues long. Just the 48-base CDR3 DNA is kept, in frame starting at base 1. TCRbeta CDR3 regions were amplified from genomic DNA using the immunoSEQ Assay, a bias-controlled multiplex PCR. The source study handled its data this way. The number of nucleated cells in each sample was estimated from the amplification of reference gene primers within the assay. Sequence reads were collapsed and filtered to measure the absolute abundance of every unique TCRbeta CDR3 rearrangement. For each sample, productive Simpson clonality was calculated as the square root of Simpson's diversity index over productive rearrangements. TCRdb's version of the immuneACCESS table is confined to in-frame rearrangements and falls short of the full clone set. An unresolved V gene accounts for under half of the shortfall where checked; the remainder is of unknown origin. That table is the source of V, J and clone size, and D and trimming were worked out from the DNA. The sample yields approximately 500,000 clones; approximately 91% were counted once. Roughly 8% of the sample comes from the top ten.

What the work shows at the level of the full study, not this receptor alone: Clinical and demographic metadata were provided uncurated, with the amount varying by source and participant.

The V and J segments used are TRBV15 and TRBJ2-3; 9 bases in between match TRBD1. Sequenced material: peripheral blood. The TCR was taken from a woman in her fifties or sixties with COVID-19, enrolled during active disease. The CDR3: CATSRDRGVRTDTQYF. The sequence in DNA is TGTGCCACCAGCAGGGACAGGGGCGTCAGAACAGATACGCAGTATTTT.